This T cell receptor (beta chain) was captured in a study of cytomegalovirus exposure and HLA in healthy donors. Germline V lookup: CDR1 SGHTA, CDR2 FQGNSA. The CDR3 has 15 residues. Trimming removed 1 base at V and 4 bases at J, with 12 bases between. The PCR employed 60 Vbeta primers together with 13 Jbeta primers. Assay: immunoSEQ multiplex PCR; the TCRdb copy retains only in-frame clones and omits some. The sample lists some 180,000 clones; 80% to 85% were seen once. This clone was found a few times. The rearrangement uses TRBV7-2 and TRBJ2-3; TRBD1 is a possible D gene (5 bases). Sequenced sample: PBMCs. The source is a male donor in good health and CMV-seronegative. The CDR3 bases are TGTGCCAGCAGCTTAGTCGCCCAGGGCTCAGATACGCAGTATTTT. This translates into CASSLVAQGSDTQYF.